One and the same sample provided the 26 T cell receptor beta chains below, sequenced in a study of tumor and adjacent non-tumor tissue in lung cancer. The library came from three nested PCR rounds adapted from ARM-PCR protocols. One entry per CDR3 protein, called by TCRdb with MiXCR from the multiplex PCR reads. The sample lists roughly 75,000 distinct CDR3 sequences, nearly 70% occurring once. No cell sorting was done before RNA was extracted from the tissue. Distant lung tissue was collected more than 3 cm away from the tumor edge. Sequencing was performed on distant non-tumor lung tissue. Source of these receptors: a woman aged 50 to 65 with non-small cell lung cancer.

Only one count was recorded for this clonotype. Just one base apart from a much larger clone, this may be a read error. J is TRBJ1-5 and V is TRBV12-3 or TRBV12-4; D not resolved. The germline V and J ends were trimmed by 6 bases and 9 bases, with 18 bases remaining between them. The CDR3 length is 14 residues. The CDR3: CASSREQPISPQHF. The CDR3 coding sequence is TGTGCCAGCAGCCGGGAACAGCCGATTTCGCCCCAGCATTTT.

On this clonotype itself: One junction end does not reproduce the germline sequence, and a read error may be involved. V gene TRBV4-1 combines with J gene TRBJ1-4; D is possibly TRBD1 (6 bases). Per the germline V gene, CDR1 is MGHRA and CDR2 is YSYEKL. This CDR3 comprises 14 residues. The chain's CDR3 is CTRSLQGVGEKLFF. The CDR3 nucleotides are TGCACCAGGAGCTTACAGGGTGTCGGTGAAAAACTGTTTTTT.

In its sample, this clonotype was seen a few times. The rearrangement joins TRBV25-1 to TRBJ2-7, with TRBD2 identical over 10 bases. This CDR3 has 17 residues. Germline V CDR1 and CDR2: MGHDK, SYGVNS. The ends lost 4 bases at V and 0 bases at J; junction bases unmatched: 9. CDR3 residues: CASSGRLAGVSSYEQYF. The CDR3 region has the DNA TGTGCCAGCAGTGGGCGCCTAGCGGGAGTCAGCTCCTACGAGCAGTACTTC.

This clonotype was picked up many times. This chain uses TRBV28 with TRBJ2-7, with a possible D match to TRBD1 (5 bases). CDR1 is MDHEN, CDR2 SYDVKM, per germline. The CDR3 totals 13 residues. Trimming stripped 6 bases from V and 6 bases from J, with 15 bases between. The CDR3 bases are TGTGCCAGCAGCCGGGTCCAGGGTCGCGAGCAGTACTTC. Translating it yields CASSRVQGREQYF.

Note on this clonotype: This could be a read error, since a much larger clone is one nucleotide away. This chain links TRBV11-2 with TRBJ2-1, with D perhaps matching TRBD1 (6 bases). Germline V gene data show CDR1 as SGHAT and CDR2 as FQNNGV. The CDR3 has 13 residues. DNA of the CDR3: TGTGCCAGCGCAGCTAATCAGGGACAATACGTCATCTTC. It specifies CASAANQGQYVIF.

About this clonotype: Compared with germline, one end of the junction differs, possibly owing to a read error. In DNA, the CDR3 is TGCAGCGTTGAAAATTTTGTCGGCAGGGGGTTAAGTACAGATACACAGTATTTT. This codes for CSVENFVGRGLSTDTQYF. The chain employs TRBV29-1 and TRBJ2-3, with 7 bases matching TRBD1. The germline CDR1 and CDR2 sequences are SQVTM and ANQGSEA. This CDR3 spans 18 amino acids.

On this clonotype: A much larger clone lies one base from this, so it may be a read error. This chain joins TRBV20-1 and TRBJ1-6; no firm D call. The V gene's germline CDR1 is DFQATT and CDR2 SNEGSKA (reference sequence). This CDR3 spans 16 amino acids. V lost 0 bases, J lost 7 bases, and 16 bases lay in between. This CDR3 reads CSARDRPFQLNSPLHF. The CDR3 region has the DNA TGCAGTGCTAGAGATCGGCCCTTCCAACTCAATTCACCCCTCCACTTT.

This clonotype has a count of ten or more. The J gene is TRBJ2-1, the V gene TRBV11-1; possible D gene TRBD2, 5 bases. Trimming stripped 3 bases from V and 10 bases from J, with 28 bases between. This CDR3 is 18 amino acids long. Germline-derived CDR1 and CDR2 are SGHAT and FQDESV (reference sequence). CDR3 region: CASSFFEDGGLPAGEQFF. The CDR3 coding sequence is TGTGCCAGCAGCTTTTTTGAAGACGGAGGACTCCCGGCAGGAGAGCAGTTCTTC. Full variable domain (outside the CDR3, taken from reference TRBV11-1 and TRBJ2-1): EAEVAQSPRYKITEKSQAVAFWCDPISGHATLYWYRQILGQGPELLVQFQDESVVDDSQLPKDRFSAERLKGVDSTLKIQPAELGDSAMYLCASSFFEDGGLPAGEQFFGPGTRLTVL.

This clonotype showed up just a few times. The rearrangement uses TRBV7-8 and TRBJ1-4; no clear D gene. Germline V lookup: CDR1 SGHVS, CDR2 FQNEAQ. The CDR3 runs 13 residues. V was trimmed by 5 bases and J by 7 bases, leaving 11 bases between them. DNA of the CDR3: TGTGCCAGCAGCCTCCGGTGGGGTGAAAAACTGTTTTTT. Protein: CASSLRWGEKLFF.

This clonotype was detected only a few times. A much larger clone is a single base away; this may be a read error. This sequence joins TRBV28 and TRBJ2-1, with 11 bases identical to TRBD2. The CDR3 is 16 residues long. CDR1 and CDR2 (germline): MDHEN, SYDVKM. For the CDR3, the DNA is TGTGCCAACAGTTTATTACTAGCGGGGGCCCACAATGAGCAGTTCTTC. It is translated as CANSLLLAGAHNEQFF.

This clonotype came up once. The genes are TRBV7-2 and TRBJ2-3, with 10 bases identical to TRBD2. Germline lookup yields CDR1 SGHTA and CDR2 FQGNSA. This CDR3 has 16 amino acids. Germline trimming cut 1 base from V and 4 bases from J; bases unmatched to any gene: 5. The CDR3 DNA reads TGTGCCAGCAGCTTAGTCGGGCTAGCGGGAGCAGATACGCAGTATTTT. Protein sequence: CASSLVGLAGADTQYF.

Details on this clonotype: The CDR3 ends on some other residue instead of the conserved phenylalanine or tryptophan, so this is likely a read error. This sequence joins TRBV5-5 and TRBJ2-1; the match to TRBD2 covers 8 bases. Germline V gene lookup returns CDR1 SGHKS and CDR2 YYEKEE (reference sequence). The CDR3 is 15 amino acids. CDR3 residues: CTSSWTSHPYNEQFS. The CDR3 nucleotides read TGTACCAGCAGCTGGACTAGCCACCCCTACAATGAGCAGTTCTCT.

Note on this clonotype: This could be a read error, since a much larger clone is one nucleotide away. The chain combines TRBV2 with TRBJ2-1; 14 bases agree with TRBD2. Germline lookup yields CDR1 SNHLY and CDR2 FYNNEI. Trimming took 5 bases from V and 6 from J; bases not matched to a gene: 6. CDR3 length: 16 residues. The CDR3 sequence: CASSKGTSGSSNEQFF. Written as DNA, the CDR3 is TGTGCCAGCAGTAAAGGGACTAGCGGGAGCAGCAATGAGCAGTTCTTC.

J is TRBJ2-3 and V is TRBV20-1; D possibly corresponds to TRBD1 (6 bases). Germline-derived CDR1 and CDR2 are DFQATT and SNEGSKA (reference sequence). There are 15 residues in the CDR3. V lost 4 bases to trimming and J lost 4 bases, with 18 bases between them. In nucleotides, the CDR3 is TGCAGTGCTAAAGCTCCACAGGGATTCGCAGATACGCAGTATTTT. It is translated as CSAKAPQGFADTQYF.

By share, this clonotype counts as medium-sized. The V gene is TRBV6-5, the J gene TRBJ1-2, with TRBD1 as a possible D gene (5 bases). This CDR3 region has 13 residues. V was pared by 6 bases and J by 5 bases, with 13 bases between. Germline V gives CDR1 MNHEY, CDR2 SVGAGI. CDR3 region: CASSPGGAYGYTF. DNA for the CDR3: TGTGCCAGCAGCCCCGGGGGAGCTTATGGCTACACCTTC.

About this clonotype: Germline and junction disagree at one end, which may indicate a read error. The chain uses TRBV7-2 and TRBJ2-5; no definite D call. CDR3 length: 15 residues. From germline, CDR1 is SGHTA and CDR2 FQGNSA. CDR3 in amino acids: CASNLWFGPQETQYF. The CDR3 DNA sequence: TGTGCCAGCAACTTATGGTTTGGGCCTCAAGAGACCCAGTACTTC.

Details on this clonotype: This CDR3 is missing its conserved last phenylalanine or tryptophan, likely due to a read error. V usage is TRBV4-1 and J usage is TRBJ1-1; 7 positions agree with TRBD1. Germline V CDR1 and CDR2: MGHRA, YSYEKL. The CDR3 contains 16 residues. This chain's CDR3 is CPSSQDLYRGNTEAFL. The CDR3 bases are TGCCCCAGCAGCCAAGACCTCTACAGGGGGAACACTGAAGCTTTCCTT.

On this clonotype itself: One end of the junction is discordant with germline, which a read error may explain. The CDR3, as DNA: TGTGCCAGCAGCTCCGTCCTAGCGGCCTACAATGAGCAATACTTC. Its translation: CASSSVLAAYNEQYF. The chain links TRBV12-3 or TRBV12-4 to TRBJ2-7; 7 nucleotides line up with TRBD2. This CDR3 contains 15 residues.

The rearrangement uses TRBV24-1 and TRBJ2-1, with 7 bases aligning to TRBD1. With V trimmed by 9 bases and J by 5 bases, 3 bases remained unmatched. CDR1 is KGHDR and CDR2 is SFDVKD in the germline V gene. The CDR3 consists of 12 residues. CDR3: CATGTEHNEQFF. CDR3 bases: TGTGCCACCGGGACAGAGCACAATGAGCAGTTCTTC.

On this clonotype itself: At one end, the junction sequence differs from germline, possibly due to a read error. V usage is TRBV4-1 and J usage is TRBJ1-1; 8 nucleotides match TRBD1. The V gene's germline CDR1 is MGHRA and CDR2 YSYEKL. The CDR3 length is 16 residues. The CDR3 reads CASSQDHYRGNTEAPF. CDR3 DNA: TGCGCCAGCAGCCAAGATCACTACAGGGGGAACACTGAAGCTCCCTTT.

For this clonotype: An end of the junction does not agree with germline; a read error may underlie this. The chain joins TRBV11-1 to TRBJ2-3; D perhaps matches TRBD1 (5 bases). This CDR3 has 14 residues. CDR1 and CDR2 (germline): SGHAT, FQDESV (reference sequence). CDR3 loop: CASSLATGTGTHYF. CDR3 nucleotides: TGTGCCAGCAGCTTAGCTACAGGCACAGGTACGCATTATTTT.

In the case of this clonotype: A junction boundary mismatches the germline segment, possibly from a read error. The CDR3 loop is CASSINPETNEQFF. CDR3 DNA: TGTGCCAGCAGCATTAATCCGGAAACGAATGAGCAATTCTTC. The chain is built from TRBV11-2 and TRBJ2-1, with D hard to call. The CDR3 is made up of 14 amino acids. CDR1 is SGHAT, CDR2 FQNNGV, per germline. The full variable domain, completed using reference TRBV11-2 and TRBJ2-1, is EAGVAQSPRYKIIEKRQSVAFWCNPISGHATLYWYQQILGQGPKLLIQFQNNGVVDDSQLPKDRFSAERLKGVDSTLKIQPAKLEDSAVYLCASSINPETNEQFFGPGTRLTVL.

The table lists this clonotype with many counts. The V and J genes are TRBV29-1 and TRBJ2-4, with D unresolved. This CDR3 is 12 amino acids long. V lost 4 bases, J lost 0 bases, and 4 bases lay in between. Germline V gene lookup returns CDR1 SQVTM and CDR2 ANQGSEA. The CDR3 here is CSVGLAKNIQYF. DNA for the CDR3: TGCAGCGTTGGACTAGCCAAAAACATTCAGTACTTC.

Worth noting for this clonotype: The junction does not match germline at one end; this may be a read error. This chain connects TRBV6-6 to TRBJ1-5, with D unclear. The CDR3 covers 14 residues. Germline values: CDR1 MNHNY, CDR2 SVGAGI (reference sequence). CDR3 coding DNA: TGTGCCAACAGCTTCGACACTAGCAATCAGCTCCAGCACTTT. This sequence encodes CANSFDTSNQLQHF.

The chain couples TRBV11-2 to TRBJ2-7, with a tentative D call TRBD2 (5 bases). Germline assignment: CDR1 SGHAT and CDR2 FQNNGV. V was trimmed by 4 bases and J by 7 bases, leaving 17 bases between them. The CDR3 consists of 14 residues. The CDR3 bases are TGTGCCAGCAGCTCGACGACTAACAACTATGAGCAGTACTTC. Protein: CASSSTTNNYEQYF.

This clonotype was detected ten times or more. The chain couples TRBV10-3 to TRBJ1-1, with a weak D call TRBD1 (5 bases). This CDR3 has 13 residues. Germline V CDR1 and CDR2: ENHRY, SYGVKD. V was cut by 6 bases and J by 4 bases, with 12 bases left in between. In DNA form, the CDR3 reads TGTGCCATCAGCGAATCCCAGGGCACTGAAGCTTTCTTT. Its protein product is CAISESQGTEAFF.